What follows are 10 T cell receptor beta chains derived from one specimen sequenced in a study of control samples from healthy donors and cancer patients (dated by TCRdb to the early 2020s). Library preparation used the immunoSEQ multiplex PCR assay. The immuneACCESS repertoire file appears here via TCRdb, limited to in-frame rearrangements. These files lack a portion of the clones; in checked studies, under half of the deficit traces to unresolved V genes, and the cause of the others is not known. The sample table records some 120,000 clones; around nine tenths of these occur just once. The biggest ten clones account for 12% of the sample. The sequencing sample was made of blood. These TCRs come from a young man in good health.

Only one count was recorded for this clone. The chain joins TRBV19 to TRBJ1-5; D is uncertain. Germline loops: CDR1 LNHDA, CDR2 SQIVND (reference sequence). The CDR3 sequence is 13 residues long. V gave up 4 bases and J gave up 7 bases, with 11 bases separating them. The DNA of the CDR3 is TGTGCCAGTAGTAGAGGGTCTAGCCAGCCCCAGCATTTT. Translated: CASSRGSSQPQHF.

The chain couples TRBV15 to TRBJ1-1; D is unresolved. V dropped 1 base and J dropped 4 bases, with 28 bases sitting between them. The CDR3 extends over 20 amino acids. Germline V gives CDR1 LNHNV, CDR2 YYDKDF (reference sequence). This CDR3 reads CATSRAAPLLNLGGGTEAFF. The CDR3 nucleotides are TGTGCCACCAGCAGAGCCGCTCCCCTCCTGAACCTCGGAGGTGGCACTGAAGCTTTCTTT.

This chain connects TRBV5-1 to TRBJ2-5; TRBD2 might be the D (7 bases). Trimming left V 4 bases short and J 0 bases short, with 13 bases between. The CDR3 is 15 residues long. CDR1 is SGHRS and CDR2 is YFSETQ in the germline V gene. The CDR3 DNA sequence: TGCGCCAGCAGCCCCGGCGGGGGCCACCAAGAGACCCAGTACTTC. It codes for CASSPGGGHQETQYF. Looking up the rest from reference TRBV5-1 and TRBJ2-5 gives the full variable domain: KAGVTQTPRYLIKTRGQQVTLSCSPISGHRSVSWYQQTPGQGLQFLFEYFSETQRNKGNFPGRFSGRQFSNSRSEMNVSTLELGDSALYLCASSPGGGHQETQYFGPGTRLLVL.

CDR3 in amino acids: CASSEASANEKLFF. In DNA form, the CDR3 reads TGTGCCAGCAGTGAGGCCTCGGCTAATGAAAAACTGTTTTTT. J is TRBJ1-4 and V is TRBV2; no clear D gene. CDR1 is SNHLY, CDR2 FYNNEI, per germline. The germline V and J ends were trimmed by 3 bases and 3 bases, with 8 bases remaining between them. CDR3 size: 14 residues.

The chain uses TRBV5-6 and TRBJ1-1; D uncertain. V was trimmed by 4 bases and J by 6 bases, leaving 13 bases between them. The CDR3 contains 13 residues. CDR1 and CDR2 from the germline V gene are SGHDT and YYEEEE. This chain's CDR3 is CASSREWGSEAFF. CDR3 nucleotides: TGTGCCAGCAGCCGGGAGTGGGGATCTGAAGCTTTCTTT.

The rearrangement uses TRBV11-2 and TRBJ2-3; D may be TRBD1 (5 bases). Germline V gene sequence: CDR1 SGHAT, CDR2 FQNNGV. CDR3 length: 16 residues. V lost 3 bases and J 0 bases, leaving 13 bases between the germline ends. The CDR3 region has the DNA TGTGCCAGCAGCTTTCGCGACAGCCTTAGCACAGATACGCAGTATTTT. Amino acid sequence: CASSFRDSLSTDTQYF.

The rearrangement links TRBV5-1 to TRBJ1-2, with 9 nucleotides matching TRBD1. The CDR3 is made up of 17 amino acids. The trim removed 3 bases at V and 3 bases at J, leaving 12 bases unmatched. Looked up from germline, CDR1 is SGHRS and CDR2 is YFSETQ. The CDR3 protein is CASSSHVRTGEDYGYTF. CDR3 coding DNA: TGCGCCAGCAGCTCCCATGTGAGGACAGGGGAGGACTATGGCTACACCTTC.

The chain carries TRBV5-1 and TRBJ2-2; D is uncertain. Trimming removed 9 bases at V and 2 bases at J, with 11 bases between. The germline V gene has CDR1 SGHRS and CDR2 YFSETQ. The CDR3 loop spans 13 amino acids. CDR3 loop: CANRDENTGELFF. The CDR3 DNA reads TGCGCCAACCGTGACGAAAACACCGGGGAGCTGTTTTTT.

On this clone: Additional DNA sequences in this sample encode the identical CDR3. The V call is TRBV12-3 or TRBV12-4, the J call TRBJ1-2; 8 nucleotides match TRBD1. The CDR3 is made up of 13 amino acids. The junction had 4 bases not matched to a gene; V was cut back by 6 bases and J by 4 bases. CDR3 sequence reads: CASSPDRVYGYTF. CDR3 bases: TGTGCCAGCAGCCCGGACAGGGTCTATGGCTACACCTTC.

V and J are TRBV5-1 and TRBJ2-1; 9 nucleotides match TRBD2. This CDR3 contains 16 residues. With V trimmed by 0 bases and J by 2 bases, 3 bases remained unmatched. Germline V CDR1 and CDR2: SGHRS, YFSETQ. The CDR3 region is CASSLEAGGPYNEQFF. In DNA form, the CDR3 reads TGCGCCAGCAGCTTGGAAGCGGGGGGCCCCTACAATGAGCAGTTCTTC.